This TCR beta chain was identified during a study of human T cells and chemical hapten exposure. This clonotype came up many times. This CDR3 is built from 18 residues. The germline gives CDR1 LNHNV, CDR2 YYDKDF (reference sequence). Deletions cut 0 bases from V and 0 bases from J, with 12 bases between. Time point defined: pre-sensitization, week 0. The treatment denotes: therapeutic diphenylcyclopropenone sensitization with weekly scalp DPC. TCRdb processed the RACE reads anew with MiXCR; each CDR3 protein has one entry. The data hold 300,000 to 450,000 distinct CDR3 sequences, with 4.5% to 5.5% observed a single time.

The chain combines TRBV15 with TRBJ2-6, with D possibly being TRBD2 (6 bases). The starting material was whole blood, obtained in connection with sensitization to the hapten diphenylcyclopropenone (DPC). The receptor's source is a woman aged 45-60 years with alopecia areata. Some clones in this sample may be carry-over from other donors' samples. CDR3: CATSRDKGGNSGANVLTF. CDR3 nucleotides: TGTGCCACCAGCAGAGATAAAGGAGGGAACTCTGGGGCCAACGTCCTGACTTTC. Variable domain in full (rest from reference TRBV15 and TRBJ2-6): DAMVIQNPRYQVTQFGKPVTLSCSQTLNHNVMYWYQQKSSQAPKLLFHYYDKDFNNEADTPDNFQSRRPNTSFCFLDIRSPGLGDTAMYLCATSRDKGGNSGANVLTFGAGSRLTVL.